Reported below is one T cell receptor beta chain. As handled by the study authors: Estimates of nucleated cell counts were drawn from the amplification of reference gene primers. Profiling relied on immunoSEQ multiplex PCR, and the TCRdb table lists in-frame clones only, not all of them. Clone size and the V and J calls come from that table; the DNA yielded D and trimming. The sample records some 170,000 clones, roughly 80% being singletons. V was trimmed by 3 bases and J by 2 bases, leaving 7 bases between them. This CDR3 is built from 12 residues. From germline, CDR1 is GTSNPN and CDR2 SVGIG (reference sequence). This entry comes from a study of blood T cell repertoires in COVID-19. Study details: Italy, Spain and the United States were the sources of the convalescent and acute COVID-19 samples. PBMCs, B-cell-depleted T cells, or T cells were the source of the cDNA or gDNA that made up the material.

Sequencing used peripheral blood. V gene TRBV30 combines with J gene TRBJ1-2; D call uncertain. This sequence was found in a woman in her seventies with acute or convalescent COVID-19. The CDR3 protein is CAWSRENYGYTF. CDR3 coding DNA: TGTGCCTGGAGCCGGGAAAACTATGGCTACACCTTC.